What follows are 8 T cell receptor beta chains derived from one specimen sequenced in a study of T cells in Graves' hyperthyroidism and ophthalmopathy. TCR beta CDR3 region amplification was performed from RNA transcripts. Primed by the HTBI set, a first-round RT-PCR was run on the TCR CDR3. TCRdb reprocessed the multiplex PCR reads via MiXCR and lists one record per CDR3 protein. In the table there are 600,000 or so distinct CDR3 sequences, roughly 15% of which are singletons. The specimen was blood. All receptors derive from a woman in her forties or fifties with Graves' ophthalmopathy.

This clonotype was seen a few times. The V and J genes are TRBV11-1 and TRBJ1-1; D remains unclear. Trimming pared 3 bases from V and 4 bases from J, leaving 9 bases between. The germline V gene has CDR1 SGHAT and CDR2 FQDESV (reference sequence). This CDR3 region has 13 residues. CDR3 DNA sequence: TGTGCCAGCAGCTTTCGCTCGGTCACTGAAGCTTTCTTT. Its translation is CASSFRSVTEAFF.

The V and J genes are TRBV29-1 and TRBJ1-1; 10 bases fit TRBD1. J lost 6 bases, V lost 2 bases, and 6 bases had no gene match. The CDR3 spans 14 residues. Germline V gene data show CDR1 as SQVTM and CDR2 as ANQGSEA. This chain's CDR3 is CSVETGQGFAEAFF. The CDR3 bases are TGCAGCGTTGAAACGGGACAGGGGTTCGCTGAAGCTTTCTTT.

This clonotype was recorded only once. A read error may be the cause here, since a much bigger clone is one base away. The CDR3, as DNA: TGCAGTGCTAGAGATCGGATTCGGAGCCCCTACAATGAGCAGTTCTTC. Its protein is CSARDRIRSPYNEQFF. The rearrangement uses TRBV20-1 and TRBJ2-1; D gene ambiguous. Germline-derived CDR1 and CDR2 are DFQATT and SNEGSKA (reference sequence). The CDR3 totals 16 residues. Trimming cost V 0 bases and J 2 bases, with 14 bases left between them.

This clonotype was seen at least ten times. The J gene is TRBJ1-1, the V gene TRBV5-1; 8 bases match TRBD1. The V gene end was trimmed by 4 bases and the J gene end by 0 bases; junction bases not matched to a gene: 2. The CDR3 length is 14 residues. The germline gives CDR1 SGHRS, CDR2 YFSETQ. The CDR3 spells CASSVQGVNTEAFF. CDR3 DNA: TGCGCCAGCAGCGTACAGGGGGTGAACACTGAAGCTTTCTTT.

At least ten counts were recorded for this clonotype. The chain couples TRBV6-1 to TRBJ1-6; perhaps TRBD1 as D (6 bases). V was trimmed by 3 bases and J by 12 bases, leaving 12 bases between them. The germline V gene has CDR1 MNHNS and CDR2 SASEGT. The CDR3 totals 13 residues. This CDR3 is CASSDQGTRPLHF. Here the CDR3 DNA reads TGTGCCAGCAGTGATCAGGGGACGAGACCCCTCCACTTT.

This clonotype was detected ten times or more. The J gene is TRBJ2-1, the V gene TRBV6-1; D is ambiguous. This CDR3 is built from 13 residues. Trimming left V 0 bases short and J 9 bases short, with 9 bases between. In germline, CDR1 is MNHNS, CDR2 SASEGT. For the CDR3, the DNA is TGTGCCAGCAGTGAAGCATCTGGTCCTGAGCAGTTCTTC. Its protein product is CASSEASGPEQFF.

This clonotype has at least ten counts. The chain has TRBV30 and TRBJ2-5; a possible D gene is TRBD1 (5 bases). Looked up from germline, CDR1 is GTSNPN and CDR2 is SVGIG (reference sequence). CDR3 length: 13 amino acids. V was cut by 2 bases and J by 2 bases, with 9 bases left in between. The CDR3 here is CAWSYRRQETQYF. The CDR3 DNA reads as TGTGCCTGGAGTTACAGGAGACAAGAGACCCAGTACTTC.

This clonotype was seen at least ten times. The chain carries TRBV30 and TRBJ1-2; TRBD1 matches 7 bases. CDR3 size: 14 residues. CDR1 and CDR2 from the germline V gene are GTSNPN and SVGIG (reference sequence). V shed 0 bases and J 4 bases; nucleotides not matched to a gene: 5. This CDR3 reads CAWSVADRSYGYTF. CDR3 DNA: TGTGCCTGGAGTGTAGCGGACAGGTCCTATGGCTACACCTTC.